The 24 T cell receptor beta chains given below trace back to one sample, sequenced in a study of response to subunit inactivated influenza vaccine. One entry per CDR3 protein results from TCRdb running MiXCR on the RT-PCR reads. Here the sample spans approximately 520,000 distinct CDR3 sequences, approximately 16% being singletons. The sample consisted of CD4+ T cells sorted from PBMCs, taken roughly 24 months after vaccination. These TCRs come from a man between 50 and 75 years old who received an inactivated influenza vaccine.

The V and J genes are TRBV7-3 and TRBJ2-1, with 10 positions matching TRBD1. This CDR3 is 17 amino acids long. Germline lookup yields CDR1 SGHTA and CDR2 FQGTGA. The V segment lost 6 bases and the J segment 5 bases; nucleotides outside the gene matches: 13. As DNA, the CDR3 is TGTGCCAGCAGTCCTCTCTCCGGGACAGGGGTCCACAATGAGCAGTTCTTC. It yields the protein CASSPLSGTGVHNEQFF.

This clonotype has a handful of counts. The CDR3 DNA follows: TGTGCCATCAGTGGAAAGACAGGGGGCTACAATGAGCAGTTCTTC. As protein: CAISGKTGGYNEQFF. This rearrangement joins TRBV10-3 to TRBJ2-1; 9 bases agree with TRBD1. This CDR3 spans 15 amino acids. Trimming at V came to 4 bases and at J to 3 bases, leaving 4 bases not matched to a gene. Germline CDR1 reads ENHRY; CDR2 reads SYGVKD.

This clonotype came up a few times. The J gene is TRBJ1-1, the V gene TRBV5-1, with D maybe TRBD1 (6 bases). Trimming left V 0 bases short and J 1 base short, with 16 bases between. Germline V gene data show CDR1 as SGHRS and CDR2 as YFSETQ. This CDR3 comprises 17 residues. The CDR3 nucleotides are TGCGCCAGCAGCTTGGGAGCGTCAGGGGACCCGAACACTGAAGCTTTCTTT. This gives the protein CASSLGASGDPNTEAFF. The full variable domain, with the rest looked up from reference TRBV5-1 and TRBJ1-1, is KAGVTQTPRYLIKTRGQQVTLSCSPISGHRSVSWYQQTPGQGLQFLFEYFSETQRNKGNFPGRFSGRQFSNSRSEMNVSTLELGDSALYLCASSLGASGDPNTEAFFGQGTRLTVV.

The table lists this clonotype with a few counts. The chain recombines TRBV12-3 or TRBV12-4 with TRBJ2-3; TRBD1 matches 7 bases. The CDR3 consists of 15 residues. The V segment lost 6 bases and the J segment 2 bases; nucleotides outside the gene matches: 8. The CDR3 sequence is CASSPTGRDTDTQYF. CDR3 sequence (DNA): TGTGCCAGCAGCCCGACAGGGAGAGACACAGATACGCAGTATTTT.

This chain connects TRBV6-6 to TRBJ2-3; D is unresolved. Trimming shortened V by 4 bases and J by 6 bases, and 8 bases separated the two germline ends. Germline CDR1 and CDR2: MNHNY and SVGAGI (reference sequence). CDR3 size: 12 residues. The CDR3 DNA reads TGTGCCAGCAGTTCTCCTAGTGATACGCAGTATTTT. Residues: CASSSPSDTQYF.

This clonotype was seen more than once but under ten times. This chain connects TRBV28 to TRBJ2-2, with D perhaps TRBD1 (6 bases). This CDR3 comprises 17 residues. With 4 bases removed from V and 6 bases from J, the gap between germline ends came to 21 bases. The germline V gene encodes CDR1 MDHEN and CDR2 SYDVKM. The CDR3 DNA sequence: TGTGCCAGCAGTTCCGGTGGGGGCGCCGGTAAAGCCGGGGAGCTGTTTTTT. It is translated as CASSSGGGAGKAGELFF.

This clonotype was recorded many times. The genes are TRBV2 and TRBJ2-7; TRBD1 or TRBD2 may be the D gene (5 bases each). Germline CDR1 reads SNHLY; CDR2 reads FYNNEI. This CDR3 has 13 residues. The V gene lost 6 bases and the J gene lost 7 bases, with 16 bases spanning the gap. The chain's CDR3 is CASSLTGSGEQYF. In nucleotides, the CDR3 is TGTGCCAGCAGCCTAACAGGATCGGGAGAGCAGTACTTC. Full variable domain (rest looked up from reference TRBV2 and TRBJ2-7): EPEVTQTPSHQVTQMGQEVILRCVPISNHLYFYWYRQILGQKVEFLVSFYNNEISEKSEIFDDQFSVERPDGSNFTLKIRSTKLEDSAMYFCASSLTGSGEQYFGPGTRLTVT.

This chain joins TRBV20-1 and TRBJ2-4, with a tentative D call TRBD2 (6 bases). Trimming left V 3 bases short and J 9 bases short, with 12 bases between. The CDR3 is 12 residues long. Germline-derived CDR1 and CDR2 are DFQATT and SNEGSKA (reference sequence). The CDR3 sequence is CSARPGDVIQYF. The CDR3 bases are TGCAGTGCTAGGCCGGGGGACGTCATTCAGTACTTC.

With regard to this clonotype: A read error may produce the germline difference seen at one junction end. The chain carries TRBV7-8 and TRBJ1-3, with 7 bases fitting TRBD1. CDR1 and CDR2 from the germline V gene are SGHVS and FQNEAQ. The CDR3 sequence is 16 residues long. This CDR3 is CASSFGTVLSGNTPHF. CDR3 in DNA: TGTGCCAGCAGCTTCGGGACAGTCCTCTCTGGAAACACCCCCCATTTT. The complete variable domain, with remaining parts taken from reference TRBV7-8 and TRBJ1-3, reads GAGVSQSPRYKVAKRGQDVALRCDPISGHVSLFWYQQALGQGPEFLTYFQNEAQLDKSGLPSDRFFAERPEGSVSTLKIQRTQQEDSAVYLCASSFGTVLSGNTPHFGEGSWLTVV.

The chain has TRBV28 and TRBJ1-2; 10 bases are a match to TRBD1. The CDR3 extends over 17 amino acids. The V and J ends lost 6 bases and 3 bases, in that order; junction bases with no gene match: 13. Germline CDR1 reads MDHEN; CDR2 reads SYDVKM. The CDR3 is CASSSPGWDRGYYGYTF. In DNA form, the CDR3 reads TGTGCCAGCAGCTCCCCTGGTTGGGACAGGGGTTACTATGGCTACACCTTC.

The rearrangement uses TRBV6-2 or TRBV6-3 and TRBJ2-7; 12 nucleotides line up with TRBD1. V trimming: 1 base; J trimming: 0 bases; junction bases outside the gene matches: 16. The length of the CDR3 is 21 residues. Germline CDR1 MNHEY, CDR2 SVGEGT. The CDR3, as DNA: TGTGCCAGCAGTTACTGGGGGAACGGGACAGGGGGCCCCAAGTACTCCTACGAGCAGTACTTC. Translation gives CASSYWGNGTGGPKYSYEQYF.

This sequence joins TRBV6-5 and TRBJ2-3; possible D gene TRBD2, 5 bases. Germline values: CDR1 MNHEY, CDR2 SVGAGI. There are 16 residues in the CDR3. V was pared by 0 bases and J by 4 bases, with 14 bases between. The CDR3 is CASSYSFAGMADTQYF. The CDR3 DNA follows: TGTGCCAGCAGTTACTCCTTTGCGGGCATGGCAGATACGCAGTATTTT.

This clonotype was picked up a small number of times. V gene TRBV7-9 combines with J gene TRBJ2-5; D remains unclear. The CDR3 is 12 residues long. Per germline, CDR1 SEHNR and CDR2 FQNEAQ (reference sequence). The ends were cut back, 5 bases at V and 5 bases at J, with 9 bases in the middle. The DNA of the CDR3 is TGTGCCAGCAGCACCCACGGTGAGACCCAGTACTTC. This codes for CASSTHGETQYF.

This clonotype was detected only a few times. This rearrangement joins TRBV6-2 or TRBV6-3 to TRBJ2-7, with TRBD2 matching over 7 bases. The germline gives CDR1 MNHEY, CDR2 SVGEGT. V gave up 3 bases and J gave up 6 bases; unmatched junction bases: 5. The CDR3 runs 13 residues. In nucleotides, the CDR3 is TGTGCCAGCAGTTATTTAGGGACTACCGAGCAGTACTTC. It is translated as CASSYLGTTEQYF.

This clonotype was detected many times. The genes are TRBV28 and TRBJ2-7; D is perhaps TRBD2 (6 bases). The CDR3 is 15 amino acids. Germline CDR1 is MDHEN and CDR2 is SYDVKM. V was trimmed by 6 bases and J by 0 bases, leaving 15 bases between them. The CDR3 region is CASSAGGRSSYEQYF. CDR3 coding DNA: TGTGCCAGCAGCGCCGGAGGGCGGAGCTCCTACGAGCAGTACTTC.

In its sample, this clonotype was seen many times. V usage is TRBV4-3 and J usage is TRBJ1-2; D possibly corresponds to TRBD1 (6 bases). Deletions cut 3 bases from V and 4 bases from J, with 12 bases between. The germline CDR1 and CDR2 sequences are LGHNA and YSLEER. The length of the CDR3 is 14 residues. The CDR3 DNA reads TGCGCCAGCAGCCAGGACACAGGGACCTATGGCTACACCTTC. Protein: CASSQDTGTYGYTF.

The chain uses TRBV20-1 and TRBJ2-7, with a tentative D call TRBD2 (5 bases). The CDR3 sequence is 16 residues long. CDR1 is DFQATT, CDR2 SNEGSKA, per germline (reference sequence). V was clipped by 1 base and J by 0 bases, with 16 bases between them. The CDR3 reads CSARGTVRRSSYEQYF. The CDR3 DNA follows: TGCAGTGCTAGAGGGACTGTTAGACGGAGCTCCTACGAGCAGTACTTC.

This clonotype has only a few counts. The rearrangement uses TRBV6-2 or TRBV6-3 and TRBJ2-7, with D possibly called TRBD1 or TRBD2 (5 bases each). Germline-derived CDR1 and CDR2 are MNHEY and SVGEGT. V lost 4 bases, J lost 4 bases, and 26 bases lay in between. CDR3 length equals 18 residues. CDR3 DNA sequence: TGTGCCAGCAGTTTTATGCGCCCGGGGCTTGCGGGTGTATACGAGCAGTACTTC. Translated: CASSFMRPGLAGVYEQYF.

This clonotype occurred many times. The V gene is TRBV6-2 or TRBV6-3, the J gene TRBJ1-2; tentative D call: TRBD1 (5 bases). V lost 2 bases to trimming and J lost 6 bases, with 10 bases between them. The V gene's germline CDR1 is MNHEY and CDR2 SVGEGT. This CDR3 spans 13 amino acids. CDR3 coding DNA: TGTGCCAGCAGTTACAACAGGTTCGATGGCTACACCTTC. Translating it yields CASSYNRFDGYTF.

This chain links TRBV15 with TRBJ2-7; D remains ambiguous. Deletions cut 0 bases from V and 3 bases from J, with 15 bases between. The CDR3 runs 16 residues. CDR1 is LNHNV and CDR2 is YYDKDF in the germline V gene (reference sequence). The CDR3 here is CATSRDPRTAGYEQYF. Written as DNA, the CDR3 is TGTGCCACCAGCAGAGATCCTAGGACGGCCGGCTACGAGCAGTACTTC.

A few counts support this clonotype. This chain joins TRBV20-1 and TRBJ2-1; a weak D match, TRBD1 (6 bases). Trimming took off 0 bases at V and 7 bases at J, with 16 bases between the two ends. Germline V gene sequence: CDR1 DFQATT, CDR2 SNEGSKA (reference sequence). This CDR3 is built from 15 residues. The CDR3 nucleotides are TGCAGTGCTAGAGATCTAGATGGGGGCCCGAATGAGCAGTTCTTC. Encoded protein: CSARDLDGGPNEQFF.

A few counts support this clonotype. Here the CDR3 reads CASSVGLAGYEQFF. The CDR3 DNA reads TGTGCCAGCAGTGTAGGACTAGCGGGCTATGAGCAGTTCTTC. The J gene is TRBJ2-1, the V gene TRBV2, with 11 bases aligning to TRBD2. This CDR3 spans 14 amino acids. The V gene end was trimmed by 4 bases and the J gene end by 8 bases; junction bases not matched to a gene: 4. CDR1 is SNHLY, CDR2 FYNNEI, per germline.

This clonotype came up a few times. DNA of the CDR3: TGTGCCAGCAGCCGTGGACCGGGGGAGACCCAGTACTTC. This translates into CASSRGPGETQYF. This chain connects TRBV3-1 to TRBJ2-5, with D possibly matching TRBD2 (5 bases). Trimming shortened V by 4 bases and J by 5 bases, and 11 bases separated the two germline ends. The germline CDR1 and CDR2 sequences are LGHDT and YNNKEL (reference sequence). The CDR3 spans 13 residues.

The V gene is TRBV25-1, the J gene TRBJ2-7; maybe TRBD2 (5 bases). This CDR3 has 13 amino acids. The ends were cut back, 6 bases at V and 0 bases at J, with 9 bases in the middle. CDR1 is MGHDK, CDR2 SYGVNS, per germline. CDR3 loop: CASRRVDSYEQYF. The CDR3 coding sequence is TGTGCCAGCAGGAGGGTCGACTCCTACGAGCAGTACTTC.